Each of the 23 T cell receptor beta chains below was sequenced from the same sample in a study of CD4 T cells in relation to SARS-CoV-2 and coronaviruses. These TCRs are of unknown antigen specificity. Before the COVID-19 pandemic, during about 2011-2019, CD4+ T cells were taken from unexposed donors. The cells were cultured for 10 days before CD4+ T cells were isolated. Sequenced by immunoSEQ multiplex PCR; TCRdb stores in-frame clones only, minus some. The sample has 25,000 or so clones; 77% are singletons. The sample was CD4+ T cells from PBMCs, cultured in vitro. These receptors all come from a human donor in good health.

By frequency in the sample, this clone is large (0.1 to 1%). The CDR3 is CASSPGHALSYNSPLHF. CDR3 DNA: TGTGCCAGCAGCCCAGGACATGCGCTCTCCTATAATTCACCCCTCCACTTT. This chain joins TRBV14 and TRBJ1-6; weak D call: TRBD1 (5 bases). Germline V gene data show CDR1 as SGHDN and CDR2 as FVKESK. This CDR3 has 17 residues. V lost 4 bases and J 0 bases, leaving 13 bases between the germline ends.

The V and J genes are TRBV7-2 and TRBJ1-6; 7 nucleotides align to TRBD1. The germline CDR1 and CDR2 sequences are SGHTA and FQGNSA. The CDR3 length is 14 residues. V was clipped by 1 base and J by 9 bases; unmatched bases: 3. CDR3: CASSLVDRASPLHF. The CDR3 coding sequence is TGTGCCAGCAGCTTAGTAGACAGGGCTTCACCCCTCCACTTT.

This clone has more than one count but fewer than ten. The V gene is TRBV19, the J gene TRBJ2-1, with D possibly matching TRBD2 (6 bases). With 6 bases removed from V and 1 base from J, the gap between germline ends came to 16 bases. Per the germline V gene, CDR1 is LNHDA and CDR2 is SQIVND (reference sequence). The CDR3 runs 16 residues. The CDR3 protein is CASSRVGGISYNEQFF. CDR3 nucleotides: TGTGCCAGTAGCAGGGTCGGGGGAATATCCTACAATGAGCAGTTCTTC. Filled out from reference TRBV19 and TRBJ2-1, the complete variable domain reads DGGITQSPKYLFRKEGQNVTLSCEQNLNHDAMYWYRQDPGQGLRLIYYSQIVNDFQKGDIAEGYSVSREKKESFPLTVTSAQKNPTAFYLCASSRVGGISYNEQFFGPGTRLTVL.

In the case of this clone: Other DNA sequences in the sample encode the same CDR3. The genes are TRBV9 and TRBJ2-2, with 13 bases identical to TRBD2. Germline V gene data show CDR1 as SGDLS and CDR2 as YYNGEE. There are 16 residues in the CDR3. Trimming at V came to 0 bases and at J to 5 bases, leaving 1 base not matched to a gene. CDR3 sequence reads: CASSVGLAGGTGELFF. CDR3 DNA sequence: TGTGCCAGCAGCGTAGGACTAGCGGGGGGAACCGGGGAGCTGTTTTTT.

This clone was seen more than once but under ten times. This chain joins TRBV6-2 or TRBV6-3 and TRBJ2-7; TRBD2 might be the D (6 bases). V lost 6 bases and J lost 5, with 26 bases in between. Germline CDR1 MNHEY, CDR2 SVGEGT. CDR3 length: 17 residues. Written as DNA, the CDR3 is TGTGCCAGCAGCCCAAGATCACTGCGGGATCGGGGAAACGAGCAGTACTTC. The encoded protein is CASSPRSLRDRGNEQYF.

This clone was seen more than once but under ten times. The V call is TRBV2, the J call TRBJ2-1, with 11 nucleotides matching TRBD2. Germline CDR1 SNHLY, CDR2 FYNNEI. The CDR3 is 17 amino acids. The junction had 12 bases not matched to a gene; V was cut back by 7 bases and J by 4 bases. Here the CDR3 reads CASTSAIAGGPYNEQFF. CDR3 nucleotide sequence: TGTGCCAGCACCTCAGCAATAGCGGGAGGGCCTTACAATGAGCAGTTCTTC.

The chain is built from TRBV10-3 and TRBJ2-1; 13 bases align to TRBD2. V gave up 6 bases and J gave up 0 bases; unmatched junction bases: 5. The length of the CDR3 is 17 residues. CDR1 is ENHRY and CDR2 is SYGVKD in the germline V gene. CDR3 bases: TGTGCCATCAGGACATGGACTAGCGGGAGCTCCTACAATGAGCAGTTCTTC. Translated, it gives CAIRTWTSGSSYNEQFF.

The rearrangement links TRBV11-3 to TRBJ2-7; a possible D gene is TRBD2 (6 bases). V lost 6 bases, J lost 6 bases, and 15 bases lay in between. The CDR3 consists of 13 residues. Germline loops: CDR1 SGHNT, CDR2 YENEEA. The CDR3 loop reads CASSIGGLGEQYF. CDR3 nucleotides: TGTGCCAGCAGTATTGGGGGGTTAGGCGAGCAGTACTTC.

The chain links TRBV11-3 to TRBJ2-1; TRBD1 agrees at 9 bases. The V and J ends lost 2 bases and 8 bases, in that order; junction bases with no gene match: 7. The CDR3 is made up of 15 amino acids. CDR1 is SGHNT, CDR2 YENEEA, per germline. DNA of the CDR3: TGTGCCAGCAGCTTATCGGACAGGGGCTTCGATGAGCAGTTCTTC. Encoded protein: CASSLSDRGFDEQFF.

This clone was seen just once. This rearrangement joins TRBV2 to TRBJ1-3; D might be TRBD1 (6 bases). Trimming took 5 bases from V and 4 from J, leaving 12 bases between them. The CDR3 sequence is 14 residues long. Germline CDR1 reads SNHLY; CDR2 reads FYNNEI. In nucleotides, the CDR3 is TGTGCCAGCAGTTTGGGGGCGACCGGAAACACCATATATTTT. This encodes CASSLGATGNTIYF.

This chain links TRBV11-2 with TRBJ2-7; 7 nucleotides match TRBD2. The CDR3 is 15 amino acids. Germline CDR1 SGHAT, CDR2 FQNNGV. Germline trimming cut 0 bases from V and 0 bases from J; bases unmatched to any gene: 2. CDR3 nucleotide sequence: TGTGCCAGCAGCTTAGAACTAGCGAGCTCCTACGAGCAGTACTTC. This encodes CASSLELASSYEQYF.

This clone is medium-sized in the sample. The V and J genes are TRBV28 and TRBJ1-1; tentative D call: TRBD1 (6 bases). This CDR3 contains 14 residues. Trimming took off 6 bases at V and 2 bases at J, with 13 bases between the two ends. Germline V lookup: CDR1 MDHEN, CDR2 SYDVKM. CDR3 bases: TGTGCCAGCAGCACCGGGACATACAACACTGAAGCTTTCTTT. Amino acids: CASSTGTYNTEAFF.

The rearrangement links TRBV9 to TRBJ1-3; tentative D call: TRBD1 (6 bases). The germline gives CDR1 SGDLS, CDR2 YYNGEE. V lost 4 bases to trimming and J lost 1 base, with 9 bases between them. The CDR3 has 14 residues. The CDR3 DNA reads TGTGCCAGCAGCCTCACAGGGTCTGGAAACACCATATATTTT. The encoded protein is CASSLTGSGNTIYF.

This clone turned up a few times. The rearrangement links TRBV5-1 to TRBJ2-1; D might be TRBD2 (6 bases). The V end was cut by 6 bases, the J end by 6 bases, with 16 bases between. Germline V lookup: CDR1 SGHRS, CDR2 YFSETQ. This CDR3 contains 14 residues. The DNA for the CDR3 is TGCGCCAGCAAGCTTTTGCGGGATGGCAATGAGCAGTTCTTC. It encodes CASKLLRDGNEQFF.

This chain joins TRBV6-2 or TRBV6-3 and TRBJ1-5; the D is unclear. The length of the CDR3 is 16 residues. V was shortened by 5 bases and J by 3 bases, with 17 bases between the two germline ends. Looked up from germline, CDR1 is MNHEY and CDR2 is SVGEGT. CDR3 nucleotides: TGTGCCAGCAGTATCCCGGGCGGACGGCTCAATCAGCCCCAGCATTTT. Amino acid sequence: CASSIPGGRLNQPQHF.

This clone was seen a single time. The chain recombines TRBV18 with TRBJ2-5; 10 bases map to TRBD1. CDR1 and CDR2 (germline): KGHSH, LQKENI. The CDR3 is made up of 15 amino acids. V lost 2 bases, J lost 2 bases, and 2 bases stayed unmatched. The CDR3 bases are TGTGCCAGCTCACCAAGGGACAGGGGTCAAGAGACCCAGTACTTC. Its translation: CASSPRDRGQETQYF.

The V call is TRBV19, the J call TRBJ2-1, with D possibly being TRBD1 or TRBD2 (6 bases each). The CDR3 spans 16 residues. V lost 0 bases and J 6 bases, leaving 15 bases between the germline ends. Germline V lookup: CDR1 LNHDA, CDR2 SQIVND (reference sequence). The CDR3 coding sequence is TGTGCCAGTAGTATAGATATAGGGGGAGGATTCAATGAGCAGTTCTTC. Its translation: CASSIDIGGGFNEQFF.

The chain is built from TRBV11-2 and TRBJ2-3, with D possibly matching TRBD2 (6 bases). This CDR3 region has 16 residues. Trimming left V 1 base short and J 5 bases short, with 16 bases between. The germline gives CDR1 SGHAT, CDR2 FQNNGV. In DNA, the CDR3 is TGTGCCAGCAGCTTAGGGGGCGGGGCTCGGGGAGATACGCAGTATTTT. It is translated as CASSLGGGARGDTQYF.

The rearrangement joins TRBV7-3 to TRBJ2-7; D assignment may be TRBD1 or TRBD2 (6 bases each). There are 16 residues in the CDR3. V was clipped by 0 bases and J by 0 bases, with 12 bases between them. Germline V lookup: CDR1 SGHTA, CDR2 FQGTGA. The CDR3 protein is CASSLTGGTSSYEQYF. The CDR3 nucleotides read TGTGCCAGCAGCTTAACTGGCGGGACAAGCTCCTACGAGCAGTACTTC. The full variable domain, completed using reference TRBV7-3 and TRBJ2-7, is GAGVSQTPSNKVTEKGKYVELRCDPISGHTALYWYRQSLGQGPEFLIYFQGTGAADDSGLPNDRFFAVRPEGSVSTLKIQRTERGDSAVYLCASSLTGGTSSYEQYFGPGTRLTVT.

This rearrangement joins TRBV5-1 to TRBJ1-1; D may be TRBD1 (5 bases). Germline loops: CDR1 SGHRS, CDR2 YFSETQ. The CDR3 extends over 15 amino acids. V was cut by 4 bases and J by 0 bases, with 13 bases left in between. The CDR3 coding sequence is TGCGCCAGCAGCGAATTAGCAGGGATGAACACTGAAGCTTTCTTT. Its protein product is CASSELAGMNTEAFF.

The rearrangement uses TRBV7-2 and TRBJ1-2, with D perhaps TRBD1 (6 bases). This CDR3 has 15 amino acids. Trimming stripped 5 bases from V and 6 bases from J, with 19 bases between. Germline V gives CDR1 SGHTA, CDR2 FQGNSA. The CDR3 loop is CASSPWGGRPHGYTF. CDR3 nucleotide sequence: TGTGCCAGCAGCCCCTGGGGGGGGCGTCCCCATGGCTACACCTTC.

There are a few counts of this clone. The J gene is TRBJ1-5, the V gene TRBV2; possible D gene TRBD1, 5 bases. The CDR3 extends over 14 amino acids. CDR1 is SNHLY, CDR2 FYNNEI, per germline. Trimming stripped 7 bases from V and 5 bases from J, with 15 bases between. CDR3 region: CASNLDSTDQPQHF. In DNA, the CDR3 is TGTGCCAGCAACCTAGACAGCACAGATCAGCCCCAGCATTTT.

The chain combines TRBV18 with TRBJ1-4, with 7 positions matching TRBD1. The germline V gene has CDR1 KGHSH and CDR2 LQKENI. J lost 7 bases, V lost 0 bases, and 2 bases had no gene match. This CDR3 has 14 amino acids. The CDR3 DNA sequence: TGTGCCAGCTCACCACCAACAGGGGTTGAAAAACTGTTTTTT. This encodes CASSPPTGVEKLFF.